Listed here is a single T cell receptor (beta chain). Its cognate antigen is unknown. This sample is drawn from a study of cytomegalovirus exposure and HLA in healthy donors. V lost 6 bases and J lost 3, with 17 bases in between. CDR1 and CDR2 (germline): SQVTM, ANQGSEA. The CDR3 has 14 amino acids. Whole-study findings and limits: The TCR clusters that emerged in the first cohort tended, a later analysis found, to co-occur in the roughly 110 validation repertoires. Despite most TCR sequences being rare, some public TCRs occurred in many donors.

Sequencing used immunoSEQ multiplex PCR; TCRdb keeps in-frame clones, though not all of them. This sample has under 200,000 clones, with about 89% found just once. The chain is built from TRBV29-1 and TRBJ1-1; weak D call: TRBD1 (6 bases). The receptor was derived from a young woman in good health and CMV-seropositive. Material for sequencing was PBMCs. CDR3 nucleotides: TGCAGCGTCCTCCCCCCCACAGGGTACACTGAAGCTTTCTTT. Protein sequence: CSVLPPTGYTEAFF.